This TCR beta chain comes out of a study of T cells in narcolepsy. Regarding the study as a whole: Healthy controls reportedly lacked the autoreactive clonotypes serially found in patients' blood. No autoreactive T cell clone sequences appeared in some memory CD4+ repertoires. Same-patient CSF and blood CD4+ T cell clonotypes included HCRT-specific and TRIB2-specific autoreactive ones.

With respect to this clone: The antigen is not known.

V dropped 3 bases and J dropped 4; count of bases not matched to a gene: 10. The germline gives CDR1 SQVTM, CDR2 ANQGSEA. CDR3 length equals 15 residues. Sequencing used immunoSEQ multiplex PCR; TCRdb keeps in-frame clones, though not all of them. Among around 25,000 clones listed, 86% were seen once. This TCR came from a human donor with narcolepsy. The source material was CD45RA- memory CD4+ T cells from PBMCs. The rearrangement joins TRBV29-1 to TRBJ1-2; TRBD1 matches 8 bases. The CDR3 spells CSVDGMGTGSYGYTF. The CDR3 DNA follows: TGCAGCGTTGATGGGATGGGGACAGGAAGCTATGGCTACACCTTC.